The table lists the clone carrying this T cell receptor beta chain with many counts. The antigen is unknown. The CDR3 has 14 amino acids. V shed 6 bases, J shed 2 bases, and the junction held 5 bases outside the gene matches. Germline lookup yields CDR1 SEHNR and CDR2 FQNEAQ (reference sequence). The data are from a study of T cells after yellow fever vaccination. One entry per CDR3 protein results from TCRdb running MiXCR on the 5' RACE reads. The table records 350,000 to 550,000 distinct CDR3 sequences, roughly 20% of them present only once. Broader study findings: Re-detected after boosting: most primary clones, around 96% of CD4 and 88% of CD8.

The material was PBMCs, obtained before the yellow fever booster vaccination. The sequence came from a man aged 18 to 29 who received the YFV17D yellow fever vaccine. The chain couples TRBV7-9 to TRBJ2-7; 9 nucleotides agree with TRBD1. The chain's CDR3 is CASRPGQGPYEQYF. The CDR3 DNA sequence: TGTGCCAGCAGGCCGGGACAGGGCCCCTACGAGCAGTACTTC.